This entry lists 24 T cell receptor beta chains sequenced from one sample in a study of type 1 and type 2 diabetes patients. PCR was run on genomic DNA. The TCR beta CDR3 region was amplified using 30 forward and 13 reverse primers. TCRdb re-derived calls from the multiplex PCR reads in MiXCR, one entry per CDR3 protein. The sample includes fewer than 300,000 distinct CDR3 sequences, around 50% seen only once; the top ten take roughly 13%. What was sequenced was peripheral blood mononuclear cells (PBMCs). The receptors were gathered from a man aged 18 to 29 with type 2 diabetes.

The chain joins TRBV27 to TRBJ1-2, with D hard to call. V was shortened by 5 bases and J by 5 bases, with 15 bases between the two germline ends. CDR3 size: 14 residues. Germline V gene sequence: CDR1 MNHEY, CDR2 SMNVEV (reference sequence). The CDR3 DNA is TGTGCCAGCAGTGGCGACGAAGTTTGGTATGGCTACACCTTC. Protein sequence: CASSGDEVWYGYTF.

This clonotype came up many times. The chain joins TRBV2 to TRBJ2-7, with 8 bases aligning to TRBD2. With V trimmed by 7 bases and J by 5 bases, 4 bases remained unmatched. The CDR3 loop spans 12 amino acids. The germline CDR1 and CDR2 sequences are SNHLY and FYNNEI. CDR3 region: CASMREDHEQYF. CDR3 DNA sequence: TGTGCCAGCATGCGGGAGGACCACGAGCAGTACTTC.

Note on this clonotype: No conserved phenylalanine or tryptophan ends this CDR3, so it is likely a read error. The chain joins TRBV6-6 to TRBJ1-5, with a tentative D call TRBD1 (5 bases). The V and J ends lost 7 bases and 4 bases respectively, with 11 bases between them. Germline V gene sequence: CDR1 MNHNY, CDR2 SVGAGI (reference sequence). The CDR3 has 13 residues. CDR3 nucleotides: TGTGCCAGCACCCGGGACCGAAATCAGCCCCAGCATCTT. Translated: CASTRDRNQPQHL.

V gene TRBV5-1 combines with J gene TRBJ2-7; a weak D match, TRBD1 (6 bases). The CDR3 consists of 14 residues. Trimming took off 1 base at V and 2 bases at J, with 10 bases between the two ends. Germline V gives CDR1 SGHRS, CDR2 YFSETQ. Written as DNA, the CDR3 is TGCGCCAGCAGCTTGTACAGGACAGCCTACGAGCAGTACTTC. Protein product: CASSLYRTAYEQYF.

The genes are TRBV6-5 and TRBJ1-1; D not resolved. V was trimmed by 8 bases and J by 1 base, leaving 11 bases between them. This CDR3 is 13 amino acids long. Germline assignment: CDR1 MNHEY and CDR2 SVGAGI. The CDR3 protein is CASRTIANTEAFF. For the CDR3, the DNA is TGTGCCAGCCGGACGATAGCGAACACTGAAGCTTTCTTT.

This clonotype has only one observation. The germline gene is not matched at one end of the junction; a read error may be the cause. V gene TRBV10-1 combines with J gene TRBJ1-4; TRBD1 is a possible D gene (6 bases). Germline loops: CDR1 WNHNN, CDR2 SYGVQD (reference sequence). CDR3 length equals 14 residues. CDR3 DNA: TGTGCCAGCAGTGGGGAAGGGGGTAATCAAAAACTGTTTTTT. This encodes CASSGEGGNQKLFF.

This rearrangement joins TRBV6-5 to TRBJ1-4; tentative D call: TRBD1 (6 bases). The CDR3 runs to 16 residues. Between the trimmed V and J ends, which lost 4 bases and 6 bases, there was a span of 18 bases. Per germline, CDR1 MNHEY and CDR2 SVGAGI. The DNA for the CDR3 is TGTGCCAGCAGTTTTACCCCCCGGGGGCGAGATGAAAAACTGTTTTTT. Translating gives CASSFTPRGRDEKLFF.

This clonotype came up once. The J gene is TRBJ2-2, the V gene TRBV12-3 or TRBV12-4, with D perhaps TRBD2 (6 bases). V lost 4 bases to trimming and J lost 3 bases, with 15 bases between them. The length of the CDR3 is 16 residues. The CDR3 nucleotides read TGTGCCAGCAGTTCGATACTAGCCTGGGACACCGGGGAGCTGTTTTTT. Translating gives CASSSILAWDTGELFF.

The chain combines TRBV5-1 with TRBJ1-5; the match to TRBD1 covers 7 bases. Germline V gives CDR1 SGHRS, CDR2 YFSETQ. The CDR3 sequence is 14 residues long. Trimming removed 4 bases from V and 2 bases from J; junction bases left unmatched: 3. The CDR3 sequence: CASSQTGRNQPQHF. The CDR3 DNA follows: TGCGCCAGCAGCCAGACAGGGCGCAATCAGCCCCAGCATTTT.

The chain is built from TRBV6-6 and TRBJ2-3; D gene ambiguous. Germline values: CDR1 MNHNY, CDR2 SVGAGI (reference sequence). V lost 0 bases and J 0 bases, leaving 4 bases between the germline ends. The CDR3 contains 14 residues. The CDR3 nucleotides read TGTGCCAGCAGTTACTCGGGTAGCACAGATACGCAGTATTTT. Protein: CASSYSGSTDTQYF.

The chain carries TRBV4-1 and TRBJ2-5; D uncertain. Per germline, CDR1 MGHRA and CDR2 YSYEKL. Trimming left V 0 bases short and J 3 bases short, with 8 bases between. This CDR3 comprises 14 residues. The CDR3 is CASSQDQGEETQYF. The CDR3 nucleotides read TGCGCCAGCAGCCAAGATCAAGGAGAAGAGACCCAGTACTTC.

This clonotype was picked up a small number of times. The chain recombines TRBV19 with TRBJ1-1; possibly TRBD1 for D (5 bases). This CDR3 has 15 amino acids. CDR1 LNHDA and CDR2 SQIVND come from the germline V gene (reference sequence). V lost 1 base and J lost 0, with 9 bases in between. CDR3: CASSIGAGMNTEAFF. CDR3 bases: TGTGCCAGTAGTATAGGGGCAGGGATGAACACTGAAGCTTTCTTT. Full variable domain (outside the CDR3, taken from reference TRBV19 and TRBJ1-1): DGGITQSPKYLFRKEGQNVTLSCEQNLNHDAMYWYRQDPGQGLRLIYYSQIVNDFQKGDIAEGYSVSREKKESFPLTVTSAQKNPTAFYLCASSIGAGMNTEAFFGQGTRLTVV.

The chain is built from TRBV11-2 and TRBJ2-1, with D hard to call. The CDR3 is 13 amino acids. Between the trimmed V and J ends, which lost 7 bases and 1 base, there was a span of 8 bases. Germline V gene sequence: CDR1 SGHAT, CDR2 FQNNGV. The CDR3 here is CASNSDSYNEQFF. CDR3 coding DNA: TGTGCCAGCAACTCGGATTCCTACAATGAGCAGTTCTTC.

Concerning this clonotype itself: This may stem from a read error, because a much larger clone lies one nucleotide away. Because the CDR3 is missing its conserved closing phenylalanine or tryptophan, this is likely a read error. The V gene is TRBV2, the J gene TRBJ2-2; no clear D gene. V was clipped by 2 bases and J by 5 bases, with 12 bases between them. Per the germline V gene, CDR1 is SNHLY and CDR2 is FYNNEI. CDR3 length equals 15 residues. The CDR3: CASSESLARTGELFS. CDR3 DNA: TGTGCCAGCAGTGAATCCTTAGCCCGTACCGGGGAGCTGTTTTCT.

This clonotype was picked up a small number of times. The J gene is TRBJ2-7, the V gene TRBV7-2; D is possibly TRBD1 (5 bases). The V gene's germline CDR1 is SGHTA and CDR2 FQGNSA. The CDR3 runs to 18 residues. Trimming removed 1 base at V and 1 base at J, with 20 bases between. CDR3 sequence: CASSLGDQNRIISYEQYF. In DNA, the CDR3 is TGTGCCAGCAGCTTAGGTGATCAGAACAGGATAATTTCCTACGAGCAGTACTTC.

By its share, this clonotype is large (0.1 to 1%). This chain links TRBV19 with TRBJ1-1; D possibly corresponds to TRBD1 (6 bases). CDR1 and CDR2 (germline): LNHDA, SQIVND (reference sequence). V was trimmed by 8 bases and J by 2 bases, leaving 24 bases between them. The CDR3 covers 17 residues. The CDR3 protein is CASGTWLTTNRNTEAFF. The CDR3 nucleotides read TGTGCCAGTGGGACATGGCTGACAACAAACAGAAACACTGAAGCTTTCTTT.

This rearrangement joins TRBV6-1 to TRBJ1-1; TRBD1 matches at 7 bases. Trimming at V came to 6 bases and at J to 0 bases, leaving 4 bases not matched to a gene. Per germline, CDR1 MNHNS and CDR2 SASEGT. The CDR3 spans 14 residues. The chain's CDR3 is CASSRQGLNTEAFF. The CDR3 DNA follows: TGTGCCAGCAGCAGACAGGGACTGAACACTGAAGCTTTCTTT.

The rearrangement joins TRBV6-4 to TRBJ2-2, with TRBD2 identical over 7 bases. The CDR3 is 15 amino acids. Germline V gene sequence: CDR1 MRHNA, CDR2 SNTAGT. The V gene end was trimmed by 0 bases and the J gene end by 3 bases; junction bases not matched to a gene: 1. CDR3 region: CASSDSGGDTGELFF. CDR3 DNA: TGTGCCAGCAGTGACTCGGGAGGGGACACCGGGGAGCTGTTTTTT.

This clonotype was found a few times. At one end, the junction sequence differs from germline, possibly due to a read error. The chain carries TRBV2 and TRBJ2-7; 8 nucleotides match TRBD2. Germline lookup yields CDR1 SNHLY and CDR2 FYNNEI. This CDR3 region has 14 residues. CDR3 sequence: CASSSGREAYKQYF. The CDR3 DNA reads as TGTGCCAGCAGCTCTGGGCGGGAGGCCTACAAGCAGTACTTC.

This clonotype was observed a few times. This rearrangement joins TRBV7-8 to TRBJ2-2; the D is unclear. The CDR3 has 16 residues. CDR1 is SGHVS and CDR2 is FQNEAQ in the germline V gene. The V and J ends lost 5 bases and 8 bases respectively, with 21 bases between them. CDR3 amino acids: CASSVQTKRATGELFF. Written as DNA, the CDR3 is TGTGCCAGCAGCGTACAGACGAAAAGGGCAACTGGGGAGCTGTTTTTT.

The chain uses TRBV30 and TRBJ1-1, with D perhaps matching TRBD1 (5 bases). The length of the CDR3 is 12 residues. Germline values: CDR1 GTSNPN, CDR2 SVGIG (reference sequence). Trimming removed 8 bases at V and 3 bases at J, with 13 bases between. For the CDR3, the DNA is TGTGCCAGTAGCAGGGTGGACACTGAAGCTTTCTTT. It codes for CASSRVDTEAFF.

This chain connects TRBV19 to TRBJ1-2; 8 bases map to TRBD1. CDR1 is LNHDA and CDR2 is SQIVND in the germline V gene (reference sequence). This CDR3 has 14 residues. V dropped 8 bases and J dropped 6; count of bases not matched to a gene: 11. The CDR3 bases are TGTGCCAGTGGACAGGGTGGTTGGTTTGATGGCTACACCTTC. It yields the protein CASGQGGWFDGYTF. Complete variable domain (other parts from reference TRBV19 and TRBJ1-2): DGGITQSPKYLFRKEGQNVTLSCEQNLNHDAMYWYRQDPGQGLRLIYYSQIVNDFQKGDIAEGYSVSREKKESFPLTVTSAQKNPTAFYLCASGQGGWFDGYTFGSGTRLTVV.

The chain employs TRBV15 and TRBJ2-7, with a tentative D call TRBD2 (5 bases). V shed 2 bases and J shed 7 bases, with 15 bases lying between them. The CDR3 runs 14 residues. Germline V CDR1 and CDR2: LNHNV, YYDKDF (reference sequence). The CDR3 here is CATSRTGIYNEQYF. CDR3 sequence (DNA): TGTGCCACCAGCAGAACGGGAATCTACAATGAGCAGTACTTC. Based on the CDR3 plus reference TRBV15 and TRBJ2-7, the full variable domain is DAMVIQNPRYQVTQFGKPVTLSCSQTLNHNVMYWYQQKSSQAPKLLFHYYDKDFNNEADTPDNFQSRRPNTSFCFLDIRSPGLGDTAMYLCATSRTGIYNEQYFGPGTRLTVT.

This clonotype appeared a few times. This chain links TRBV19 with TRBJ1-5; no clear D. The CDR3 totals 13 residues. V was trimmed by 7 bases and J by 5 bases, leaving 12 bases between them. Germline-derived CDR1 and CDR2 are LNHDA and SQIVND (reference sequence). CDR3 sequence reads: CASTRGRDQPQHF. The DNA of the CDR3 is TGTGCCAGTACCCGAGGGCGAGATCAGCCCCAGCATTTT.